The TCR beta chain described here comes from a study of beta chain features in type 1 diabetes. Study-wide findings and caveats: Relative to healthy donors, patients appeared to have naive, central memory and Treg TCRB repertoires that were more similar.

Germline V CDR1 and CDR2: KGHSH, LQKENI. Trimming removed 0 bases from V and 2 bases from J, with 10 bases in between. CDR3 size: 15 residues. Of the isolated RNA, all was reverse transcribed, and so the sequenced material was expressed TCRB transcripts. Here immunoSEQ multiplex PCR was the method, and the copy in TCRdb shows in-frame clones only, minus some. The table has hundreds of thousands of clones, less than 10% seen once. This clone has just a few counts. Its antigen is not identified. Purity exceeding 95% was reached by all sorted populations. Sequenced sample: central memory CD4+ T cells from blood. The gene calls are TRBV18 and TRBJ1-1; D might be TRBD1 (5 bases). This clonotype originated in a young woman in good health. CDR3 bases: TGTGCCAGCTCACCACCGGTCAGGGTTAACACTGAAGCTTTCTTT. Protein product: CASSPPVRVNTEAFF.